At least ten counts were recorded for the clone carrying this TCR beta chain. Its antigen is still unknown. TCRdb ran MiXCR on the reads and lists one entry per CDR3 protein. The data hold about 260,000 distinct CDR3 sequences, with roughly 15% observed a single time. CDR3 length: 12 residues. V shed 5 bases and J shed 10 bases, with 13 bases lying between them. The V gene's germline CDR1 is SGHTA and CDR2 FQGNSA. These data are taken from a study of T cell repertoires in cytomegalovirus infection. Study-wide points: Accumulated public TCR beta family frequency recognized individuals carrying CMV together with the relevant HLA.

Sample: PBMCs. The receptor's source is a human donor in good health (CMV status not recorded). Some clones in this sample may be carry-over from other donors' samples. The rearrangement links TRBV7-2 to TRBJ2-3; D is ambiguous. CDR3 residues: CASSPSLAAQYF. The CDR3 nucleotides read TGTGCCAGCAGCCCCTCTTTGGCTGCGCAGTATTTT.